The rows below give T cell receptor beta chains drawn from one sample of a study of blood T cells in healthy people across ages. TCRdb used MiXCR to reprocess the 5' RACE reads, holding one entry per CDR3 protein. The sample consists of 630,000 or so distinct CDR3 sequences, about 30% of them appearing once. Source material: blood. These TCRs come from a woman of 80 years or more in good health. CDR3s include the opening cysteine and the closing phenylalanine or tryptophan. Part of the rows lack a size; the others show once, few, many or a class for expanded clones.

v_gene: TRBV18
j_gene: TRBJ1-2
abundance: many
CDR3aa: CASSPEDGTVNYGYTF

v_gene: TRBV2
j_gene: TRBJ1-1
abundance: few
CDR3aa: CASKRGLRGSLGNTEAFF

v_gene: TRBV30
j_gene: TRBJ2-2
abundance: .
CDR3aa: CAWSVLGAGELFF

v_gene: TRBV5-4
j_gene: TRBJ2-3
abundance: many
CDR3aa: CASSLSKDTQYF

v_gene: TRBV27
j_gene: TRBJ2-2
abundance: .
CDR3aa: CASSLWGQRTGELFF

v_gene: TRBV7-2
j_gene: TRBJ2-1
abundance: many
CDR3aa: CASSPGLAGESEQFF

v_gene: TRBV20-1
j_gene: TRBJ2-7
abundance: many
CDR3aa: CSARTQRGGLYEQYF

v_gene: TRBV20-1
j_gene: TRBJ2-7
abundance: .
CDR3aa: CSARTGDYEQYF

v_gene: TRBV6-1
j_gene: TRBJ1-5
abundance: few
CDR3aa: CASGIQGSGPQHF

v_gene: TRBV5-1
j_gene: TRBJ1-2
abundance: many
CDR3aa: CASSLGGTYGYTF

v_gene: TRBV11-2
j_gene: .
abundance: .
CDR3aa: CASSLDRQGKTKNIQYF

v_gene: TRBV9
j_gene: TRBJ2-3
abundance: many
CDR3aa: CASSVSRDTQYF

v_gene: TRBV5-6
j_gene: TRBJ2-5
abundance: once
CDR3aa: CASSAQGQEFRKTQYF

v_gene: TRBV20-1
j_gene: TRBJ1-1
abundance: few
CDR3aa: CSASIPRGGNTEAFF

v_gene: TRBV2
j_gene: TRBJ2-3
abundance: .
CDR3aa: CASVISGRGGEVADTQYF

v_gene: TRBV6-1
j_gene: TRBJ2-2
abundance: once
CDR3aa: CASSLGTPSIGELFF

v_gene: TRBV29-1
j_gene: TRBJ2-5
abundance: many
CDR3aa: CSVGSLAETQYF

v_gene: TRBV5-1
j_gene: TRBJ1-1
abundance: .
CDR3aa: CASSSLGQGQNTEAFF